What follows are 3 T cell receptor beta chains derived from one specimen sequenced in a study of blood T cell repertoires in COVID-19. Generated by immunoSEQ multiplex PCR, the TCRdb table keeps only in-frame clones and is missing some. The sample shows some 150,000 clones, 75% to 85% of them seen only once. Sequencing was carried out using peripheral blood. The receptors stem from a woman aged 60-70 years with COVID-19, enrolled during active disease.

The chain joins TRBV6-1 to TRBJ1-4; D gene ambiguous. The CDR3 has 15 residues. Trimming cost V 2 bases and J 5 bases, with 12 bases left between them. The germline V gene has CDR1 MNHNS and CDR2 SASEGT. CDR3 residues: CASSEQQTKNEKLFF. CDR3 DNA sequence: TGTGCCAGCAGTGAACAACAGACTAAGAATGAAAAACTGTTTTTT.

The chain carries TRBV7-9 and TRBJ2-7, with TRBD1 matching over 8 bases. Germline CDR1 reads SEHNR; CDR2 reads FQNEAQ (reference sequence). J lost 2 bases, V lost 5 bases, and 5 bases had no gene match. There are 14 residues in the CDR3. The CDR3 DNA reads TGTGCCAGCAGCCCCGGACAGGGCACCTACGAGCAGTACTTC. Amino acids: CASSPGQGTYEQYF.

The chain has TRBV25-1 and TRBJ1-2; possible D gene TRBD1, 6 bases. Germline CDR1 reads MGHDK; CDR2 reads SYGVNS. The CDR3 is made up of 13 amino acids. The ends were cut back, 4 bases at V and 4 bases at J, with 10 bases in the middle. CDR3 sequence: CASSGTTGYGYTF. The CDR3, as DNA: TGTGCCAGCAGTGGGACGACAGGCTATGGCTACACCTTC.